This T cell receptor beta chain was obtained from a study of CD8 T cells in ankylosing spondylitis. Study results and limitations: Among TCR beta sequences, a motif of eight highly homologous variants appeared characteristic of ankylosing spondylitis blood.

TCRdb independently ran MiXCR on the 5' RACE reads; one entry per CDR3 protein. Found here are 100,000 or so distinct CDR3 sequences, 20% to 30% of them singletons; the top ten hold 10% to 15%. This clonotype was found many times. No antigen is known for it. The germline V and J ends were trimmed by 0 bases and 8 bases, with 16 bases remaining between them. The germline CDR1 and CDR2 sequences are DFQATT and SNEGSKA (reference sequence). The CDR3 contains 15 residues. This rearrangement joins TRBV20-1 to TRBJ1-4; possibly TRBD1 for D (5 bases). The receptor comes from a male donor with ankylosing spondylitis. Specimen: synovial fluid, either unsorted or a sorted T cell fraction (not recorded which). The CDR3 protein is CSAREPRTGPEKLFF. The CDR3 bases are TGCAGTGCTAGAGAACCCCGTACAGGACCGGAAAAACTGTTTTTT.